Each of the 19 T cell receptor beta chains below was sequenced from the same sample in a study of technical replicates of blood from a handful of donors. Clones were read by immunoSEQ multiplex PCR, and TCRdb kept only the in-frame ones, dropping some. The sample has about 69,000 clones, around nine tenths seen once. The specimen was PBMCs. The source is a human donor in good health. Some clones in this sample may be carry-over from other donors' samples.

In DNA, the CDR3 is TGTGCCAGCAGTGAAGCGCTTGTGAGCGGGAGCGTCTACGAGCAGTACTTC. It is translated as CASSEALVSGSVYEQYF. The chain joins TRBV2 to TRBJ2-7, with 8 bases matching TRBD2. CDR3 length equals 17 residues. With V trimmed by 0 bases and J by 3 bases, 10 bases remained unmatched. The germline CDR1 and CDR2 sequences are SNHLY and FYNNEI.

The sample holds one count of this clone. The gene calls are TRBV4-3 and TRBJ2-3, with TRBD1 identical over 7 bases. The ends lost 4 bases at V and 0 bases at J; junction bases unmatched: 10. The CDR3 loop spans 17 amino acids. In germline, CDR1 is LGHNA, CDR2 YSLEER. CDR3 DNA sequence: TGCGCCAGCAGCCCGGACAGGACTGATGCTAGCACAGATACGCAGTATTTT. Its protein is CASSPDRTDASTDTQYF.

This chain links TRBV5-1 with TRBJ1-1; D is ambiguous. The germline CDR1 and CDR2 sequences are SGHRS and YFSETQ. The CDR3 sequence is 14 residues long. The germline V and J ends were trimmed by 6 bases and 0 bases, with 12 bases remaining between them. Here the CDR3 DNA reads TGCGCCAGCAAACTTAATACAGTGAACACTGAAGCTTTCTTT. Encoded protein: CASKLNTVNTEAFF.

The chain carries TRBV4-2 and TRBJ2-3, with 9 bases aligning to TRBD2. This CDR3 is built from 16 residues. Germline CDR1 LGHNA, CDR2 YNFKEQ. V lost 0 bases, J lost 3 bases, and 4 bases stayed unmatched. The CDR3 is CASSQEGGGGTDTQYF. The CDR3 coding sequence is TGTGCCAGCAGCCAAGAAGGCGGGGGGGGGACAGATACGCAGTATTTT.

The V and J genes are TRBV5-1 and TRBJ1-6; possibly TRBD1 for D (6 bases). V gave up 0 bases and J gave up 6 bases, with 13 bases separating them. CDR3 length: 16 amino acids. Germline V CDR1 and CDR2: SGHRS, YFSETQ. The CDR3 spells CASSLVETGGNSPLHF. The CDR3 DNA is TGCGCCAGCAGCTTGGTGGAGACAGGTGGTAATTCACCCCTCCACTTT.

The chain joins TRBV5-1 to TRBJ2-1; 7 bases are a match to TRBD1. CDR3 length: 14 residues. Germline V gene sequence: CDR1 SGHRS, CDR2 YFSETQ. V trimming: 3 bases; J trimming: 3 bases; junction bases outside the gene matches: 3. The CDR3 here is CASSSGGGYNEQFF. CDR3 sequence (DNA): TGCGCCAGCAGCTCAGGGGGTGGCTACAATGAGCAGTTCTTC. Based on the CDR3 plus reference TRBV5-1 and TRBJ2-1, the full variable domain is KAGVTQTPRYLIKTRGQQVTLSCSPISGHRSVSWYQQTPGQGLQFLFEYFSETQRNKGNFPGRFSGRQFSNSRSEMNVSTLELGDSALYLCASSSGGGYNEQFFGPGTRLTVL.

The count of this clone is one. V gene TRBV30 combines with J gene TRBJ1-2; no clear D gene. Trimming pared 3 bases from V and 5 bases from J, leaving 7 bases between. The length of the CDR3 is 11 residues. Germline V lookup: CDR1 GTSNPN, CDR2 SVGIG (reference sequence). The CDR3 here is CAWRRLYGYTF. For the CDR3, the DNA is TGTGCCTGGAGGAGATTATATGGCTACACCTTC.

J is TRBJ1-5 and V is TRBV18; D is unresolved. Deletions cut 3 bases from V and 4 bases from J, with 7 bases between. The CDR3 spans 13 residues. Germline assignment: CDR1 KGHSH and CDR2 LQKENI. In DNA, the CDR3 is TGTGCCAGCTCACCCGGAGCTAATCAGCCCCAGCATTTT. Translated: CASSPGANQPQHF. The whole variable domain, remainder taken from reference TRBV18 and TRBJ1-5, is NAGVMQNPRHLVRRRGQEARLRCSPMKGHSHVYWYRQLPEEGLKFMVYLQKENIIDESGMPKERFSAEFPKEGPSILRIQQVVRGDSAAYFCASSPGANQPQHFGDGTRLSIL.

The chain recombines TRBV2 with TRBJ1-1; tentative D call: TRBD1 (6 bases). In germline, CDR1 is SNHLY, CDR2 FYNNEI. V shed 10 bases and J shed 4 bases, with 19 bases lying between them. The CDR3 consists of 14 residues. As DNA, the CDR3 is TGTGCCATCGGCCCCGGACTCAGGGGCACTGAAGCTTTCTTT. Its translation: CAIGPGLRGTEAFF.

This chain uses TRBV5-4 with TRBJ1-2; D unclear. The CDR3 is 13 residues long. Trimming took off 0 bases at V and 5 bases at J, with 8 bases between the two ends. Germline V lookup: CDR1 SGHNT, CDR2 YYREEE (reference sequence). The CDR3 sequence is CASSLGNTYGYTF. The CDR3 coding sequence is TGTGCCAGCAGCTTGGGAAATACTTATGGCTACACCTTC.

The genes are TRBV7-3 and TRBJ2-3, with D possibly matching TRBD2 (7 bases). This CDR3 has 15 amino acids. From germline, CDR1 is SGHTA and CDR2 FQGTGA. Trimming cost V 2 bases and J 4 bases, with 13 bases left between them. DNA of the CDR3: TGTGCCAGCAGCTTAGGCGGGGGCTCATCAGATACGCAGTATTTT. The encoded protein is CASSLGGGSSDTQYF.

This chain links TRBV7-3 with TRBJ2-1, with D possibly matching TRBD2 (6 bases). The ends were cut back, 2 bases at V and 7 bases at J, with 9 bases in the middle. Germline CDR1 SGHTA, CDR2 FQGTGA. The CDR3 totals 13 residues. The CDR3 is CASSLSSENEQFF. CDR3 coding DNA: TGTGCCAGCAGCTTATCTAGCGAGAATGAGCAGTTCTTC.

This clone was seen once. The V call is TRBV21-1, the J call TRBJ2-7; no DNA check was done on the table's D call, TRBD2. TRBV21-1 is shown as a pseudogene. The length of the CDR3 is 19 residues. CDR3 region: CASSKGAPLSGHSNYEQYF. In DNA form, the CDR3 reads TGTGCCAGCAGCAAAGGGGCCCCCCTCAGCGGTCACTCGAACTACGAGCAGTACTTC.

The CDR3 is CASSYSSAGGLNEQFF. For the CDR3, the DNA is TGTGCCAGCAGTTACTCTTCCGCGGGAGGTCTCAATGAGCAGTTCTTC. V and J are TRBV6-5 and TRBJ2-1; 8 bases map to TRBD2. Germline assignment: CDR1 MNHEY and CDR2 SVGAGI. The CDR3 sequence is 16 residues long. J was trimmed by 6 bases and V by 0 bases; bases with no gene match: 7.

A single count supports this clone. This sequence joins TRBV2 and TRBJ2-3; a weak D match, TRBD2 (5 bases). The CDR3 totals 13 residues. CDR1 SNHLY and CDR2 FYNNEI come from the germline V gene. V lost 8 bases to trimming and J lost 11 bases, with 20 bases between them. The CDR3 sequence: CASFTAPTGRQYF. Here the CDR3 DNA reads TGTGCCAGCTTCACCGCACCCACGGGGAGGCAGTATTTT.

J is TRBJ2-3 and V is TRBV21-1; the tabulated D call, TRBD2, remains unverified against the DNA. TRBV21-1 is shown as a pseudogene. This CDR3 has 15 amino acids. CDR3 sequence reads: CASSILHSPTDTQYF. The CDR3 nucleotides are TGTGCCAGCAGCATTTTGCACTCTCCCACAGATACGCAGTATTTT.

This clone was seen only once. This chain connects TRBV25-1 to TRBJ1-6; D gene unclear. Germline loops: CDR1 MGHDK, CDR2 SYGVNS. Trimming shortened V by 1 base and J by 7 bases, and 5 bases separated the two germline ends. The CDR3 loop spans 13 amino acids. The CDR3 reads CASSEFMNSPLHF. The CDR3 DNA sequence: TGTGCCAGCAGTGAATTTATGAATTCACCCCTCCACTTT.

This clone was detected only once. The chain is built from TRBV4-3 and TRBJ2-1, with TRBD2 matching over 7 bases. CDR1 is LGHNA and CDR2 is YSLEER in the germline V gene. Germline trimming cut 0 bases from V and 7 bases from J; bases unmatched to any gene: 15. There are 18 residues in the CDR3. The CDR3 is CASSQEVGTGLSKNEQFF. The DNA of the CDR3 is TGCGCCAGCAGCCAAGAAGTCGGTACGGGACTATCGAAGAATGAGCAGTTCTTC.

The J gene is TRBJ2-7, the V gene TRBV5-1, with D maybe TRBD1 (6 bases). Germline lookup yields CDR1 SGHRS and CDR2 YFSETQ. CDR3 length: 14 residues. Trimming stripped 4 bases from V and 4 bases from J, with 15 bases between. CDR3 bases: TGCGCCAGCAGCCCGGGCGGACAGCAATACGAGCAGTACTTC. Protein product: CASSPGGQQYEQYF.